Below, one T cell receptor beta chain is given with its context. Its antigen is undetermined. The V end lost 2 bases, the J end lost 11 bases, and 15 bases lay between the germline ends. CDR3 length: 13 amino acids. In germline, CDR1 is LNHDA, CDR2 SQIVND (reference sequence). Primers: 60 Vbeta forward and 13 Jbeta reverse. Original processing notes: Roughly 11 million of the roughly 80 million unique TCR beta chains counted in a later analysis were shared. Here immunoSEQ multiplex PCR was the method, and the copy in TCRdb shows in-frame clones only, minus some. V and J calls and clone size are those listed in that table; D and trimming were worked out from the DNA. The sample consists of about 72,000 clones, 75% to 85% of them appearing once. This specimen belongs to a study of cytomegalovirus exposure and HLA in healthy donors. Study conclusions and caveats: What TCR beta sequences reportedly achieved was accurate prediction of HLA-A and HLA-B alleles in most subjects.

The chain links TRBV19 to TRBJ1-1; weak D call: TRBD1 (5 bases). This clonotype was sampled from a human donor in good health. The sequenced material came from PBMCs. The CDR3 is CASSINRAEGAFF. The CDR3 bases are TGTGCCAGTAGTATAAATAGGGCGGAGGGGGCTTTCTTT.